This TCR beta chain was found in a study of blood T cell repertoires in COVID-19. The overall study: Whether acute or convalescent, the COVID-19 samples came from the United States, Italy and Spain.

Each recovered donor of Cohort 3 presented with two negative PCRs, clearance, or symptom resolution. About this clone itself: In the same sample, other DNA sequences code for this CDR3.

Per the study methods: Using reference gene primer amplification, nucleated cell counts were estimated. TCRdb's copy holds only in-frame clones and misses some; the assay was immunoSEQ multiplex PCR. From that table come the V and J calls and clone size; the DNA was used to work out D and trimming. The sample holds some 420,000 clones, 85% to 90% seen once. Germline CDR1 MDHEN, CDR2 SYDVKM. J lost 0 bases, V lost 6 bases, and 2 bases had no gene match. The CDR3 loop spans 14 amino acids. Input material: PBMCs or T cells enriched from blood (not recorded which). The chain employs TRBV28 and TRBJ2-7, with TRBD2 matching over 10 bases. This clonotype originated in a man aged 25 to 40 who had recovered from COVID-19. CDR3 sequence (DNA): TGTGCCAGCAGCCGGACTAGCGGCTCCTACGAGCAGTACTTC. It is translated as CASSRTSGSYEQYF.